The present entry profiles one T cell receptor (beta chain) with its context. Its antigen remains undetermined. Qualities for individual bases were not recorded, and no much larger clone is one base off. This specimen belongs to a study of blood T cell repertoires in COVID-19 (dated by TCRdb to about 2020). As for the study more broadly: Collaborator samples came from the United States, Italy and Spain and covered acute and convalescent phases of COVID-19. Nearly every sample came with metadata listing a de-identified subject ID, COVID-19 status, age in years and sex. Where HLA class I and class II types were available, the types were taken from metadata supplied by the sample provider, not from assay-based typing. The material from the prospective study consisted of cDNA or gDNA derived from T cells, B-cell-depleted T cells, or PBMCs. Samples came from the ongoing ImmuneRACE study (first 160 participants) plus 1,254 subjects from 6 global collaborators. Subjects who had been exposed to COVID-19, were actively infected with it, or had recovered from it provided the deeply sampled blood TCRbeta repertoires that made up the dataset. The repertoires were released in a freely available public database intended as a resource for research on the immune response to SARS-CoV-2.

The collaborating institutions used their own protocols to collect whole blood in K2EDTA tubes. For TCRbeta analysis, collaborators shipped samples in one of three forms: frozen whole blood, isolated PBMCs, or DNA extracted from either of those sample types. Counted from cysteine to phenylalanine, this CDR3 has 16 amino acids. The read is trimmed to its CDR3 DNA, 48 bases read in frame from base 1. V and J lose 2 bases and 0 bases, and a span of 10 bases separates them. The germline V gene encodes CDR1 LNHDA and CDR2 SQIVND (reference sequence). Overall study outcomes, separate from this receptor: The amount of clinical and demographic metadata varied by source and participant and was provided uncurated.

TCRbeta CDR3 regions were amplified from genomic DNA using the immunoSEQ Assay, a bias-controlled multiplex PCR. The study's processing was this. Nucleated cell counts per sample were estimated from amplification of reference gene primers within the assay. To quantify the absolute abundance of each unique TCRbeta CDR3 rearrangement, sequence reads were collapsed and filtered. Productive Simpson clonality was computed per sample as the square root of Simpson's diversity index over productive rearrangements. What TCRdb holds here is the immuneACCESS table cut down to in-frame rearrangements. Part of the clones is not present; checked against another copy, under half of the missing clones reflect an unresolved V gene, and the others are unexplained. V and J calls and clone size are given by that table; D and trimming were obtained from the DNA. This sample comprises 180,000 or so clones, around 82% of them detected only once. The biggest ten clones account for approximately 9.8% of the sample.

The rearranged chain carries TRBV19 and TRBJ2-2; the D gene cannot be named for sure. The sequence derives from a woman aged 80 or over with acute or convalescent COVID-19. Sequencing was carried out using peripheral blood. The CDR3 region: CASSIWSAANTGELFF. In nucleotide form, the sequence is TGTGCCAGTAGTATATGGAGCGCCGCGAACACCGGGGAGCTGTTTTTT.